Here is one TCR beta chain with its context. The antigen is undetermined. The table came from immunoSEQ multiplex PCR; TCRdb's copy has only in-frame clones and leaves some out. The sample has about 12,000 clones, 80% to 90% seen once. V lost 1 base and J 4 bases, leaving 7 bases between the germline ends. The germline CDR1 and CDR2 sequences are MNHEY and SMNVEV (reference sequence). This CDR3 region has 13 residues. The record originates from a study of chemoradiotherapy in HPV16-positive cancers. Findings and caveats of the study: Candidate HPV-specific clones and E7-related TCR motifs grew in tumor during treatment.

This TCR was recovered from a human donor with HPV-associated anogenital cancer. The rearrangement uses TRBV27 and TRBJ1-1; TRBD1 is a possible D gene (5 bases). This specimen was blood, taken from a patient who underwent chemoradiotherapy. The CDR3 spells CASSLLGVTEAFF. The CDR3 nucleotides read TGTGCCAGCAGTTTATTGGGGGTCACTGAAGCTTTCTTT.